Listed here is a single TCR beta chain. Its antigen remains unknown. Germline-derived CDR1 and CDR2 are LGHNA and YSLEER. The CDR3 loop spans 14 amino acids. V trimming: 4 bases; J trimming: 3 bases; junction bases outside the gene matches: 6. These data come from a study of blood T cells in healthy people across ages. Combining a sample-barcoded 5' primer with a J-beta primer mix, a second PCR ran for about 7 to 11 cycles. A single record per CDR3 protein comes from TCRdb applying MiXCR to the 5' RACE reads. Of roughly 570,000 distinct CDR3 sequences in the sample, roughly a quarter are singletons; the top ten hold approximately 17%. Overall study findings and caveats: It was the long-lived donors that had more naive CD4+ cells and higher diversity than aged donors.

The specimen sequenced was blood. The TCR was taken from a woman in her sixties or seventies in good health. V and J are TRBV4-3 and TRBJ2-7; 7 nucleotides line up with TRBD1. The CDR3 sequence is CASSLLTGRYEQYF. CDR3 bases: TGCGCCAGCAGCCTATTGACAGGGCGCTACGAGCAGTACTTC.